The next 21 T cell receptor beta chains were all read from a single sample in a study of T cells in pancreatic ductal adenocarcinoma. No neoadjuvant therapy was given to the selected pancreatic ductal adenocarcinoma patients before their surgery. Some clones are missing from TCRdb's copy, which holds only in-frame ones; the method was immunoSEQ multiplex PCR. Among some 16,000 clones, roughly 89% were seen once, and the ten largest hold approximately 15%. The sequenced sample was PBMCs. The receptors were sampled from a human donor with pancreatic ductal adenocarcinoma.

In its sample, this clone was seen once. This chain uses TRBV7-2 with TRBJ2-1; the match to TRBD2 covers 10 bases. The germline gives CDR1 SGHTA, CDR2 FQGNSA. This CDR3 is built from 15 residues. V shed 1 base and J 3 bases; nucleotides not matched to a gene: 0. In nucleotides, the CDR3 is TGTGCCAGCAGCTTAGGACTAGCGGGCTACAATGAGCAGTTCTTC. Translated: CASSLGLAGYNEQFF. Using reference TRBV7-2 and TRBJ2-1 for the parts outside the CDR3, the full variable domain is GAGVSQSPSNKVTEKGKDVELRCDPISGHTALYWYRQSLGQGLEFLIYFQGNSAPDKSGLPSDRFSAERTGGSVSTLTIQRTQQEDSAVYLCASSLGLAGYNEQFFGPGTRLTVL.

The V and J genes are TRBV27 and TRBJ1-1; D is uncertain. The CDR3 runs to 14 residues. With 6 bases removed from V and 4 bases from J, the gap between germline ends came to 15 bases. The germline CDR1 and CDR2 sequences are MNHEY and SMNVEV (reference sequence). The chain's CDR3 is CASSLQVSRTEAFF. In nucleotides, the CDR3 is TGTGCCAGCAGCCTGCAGGTAAGCCGCACTGAAGCTTTCTTT.

A single count supports this clone. CDR3 nucleotide sequence: TGTGCCAGCACCTCCGGGACAAGGAACTATGGCTACACCTTC. This gives the protein CASTSGTRNYGYTF. This rearrangement joins TRBV6-1 to TRBJ1-2; possible D gene TRBD1, 6 bases. The V end was cut by 7 bases, the J end by 2 bases, with 14 bases between. The CDR3 sequence is 14 residues long. Per the germline V gene, CDR1 is MNHNS and CDR2 is SASEGT.

The V gene is TRBV19, the J gene TRBJ1-5; possible D gene TRBD1, 5 bases. With 6 bases removed from V and 1 base from J, the gap between germline ends came to 16 bases. The CDR3 consists of 16 residues. Germline assignment: CDR1 LNHDA and CDR2 SQIVND (reference sequence). The CDR3 DNA reads as TGTGCCAGTAGGATCCTCTTAGGGGCGAGCAATCAGCCCCAGCATTTT. This translates into CASRILLGASNQPQHF. The variable domain in full, completed from reference TRBV19 and TRBJ1-5, reads DGGITQSPKYLFRKEGQNVTLSCEQNLNHDAMYWYRQDPGQGLRLIYYSQIVNDFQKGDIAEGYSVSREKKESFPLTVTSAQKNPTAFYLCASRILLGASNQPQHFGDGTRLSIL.

This sequence joins TRBV29-1 and TRBJ1-5; maybe TRBD1 (6 bases). The CDR3 consists of 15 residues. V was trimmed by 6 bases and J by 0 bases, leaving 15 bases between them. Per the germline V gene, CDR1 is SQVTM and CDR2 is ANQGSEA. CDR3 in amino acids: CSVGIGGNSNQPQHF. DNA of the CDR3: TGCAGCGTGGGGATAGGGGGTAATAGCAATCAGCCCCAGCATTTT.

The V gene is TRBV7-2, the J gene TRBJ2-7; D remains unclear. The CDR3 sequence is 12 residues long. The V end was cut by 5 bases, the J end by 1 base, with 6 bases between. Germline loops: CDR1 SGHTA, CDR2 FQGNSA. CDR3 loop: CASSLSSYEQYF. As DNA, the CDR3 is TGTGCCAGCAGCCTTTCGTCCTACGAGCAGTACTTC.

The V gene is TRBV27, the J gene TRBJ2-7; D remains ambiguous. The CDR3 covers 15 residues. Trimming pared 2 bases from V and 4 bases from J, leaving 15 bases between. Per the germline V gene, CDR1 is MNHEY and CDR2 is SMNVEV (reference sequence). The DNA for the CDR3 is TGTGCCAGCAGTTTAATTGCAACGGGCCCATACGAGCAGTACTTC. The encoded protein is CASSLIATGPYEQYF.

This chain uses TRBV9 with TRBJ2-7; 11 positions match TRBD2. V shed 4 bases, J shed 4 bases, and the junction held 7 bases outside the gene matches. Germline CDR1 and CDR2: SGDLS and YYNGEE. The CDR3 totals 15 residues. This CDR3 is CASSPSGGSLYEQYF. The CDR3, as DNA: TGTGCCAGCAGCCCTAGCGGGGGGTCCTTATACGAGCAGTACTTC.

The chain combines TRBV19 with TRBJ2-2; tentative D call: TRBD1 (5 bases). CDR3 size: 12 residues. Germline CDR1 reads LNHDA; CDR2 reads SQIVND (reference sequence). The CDR3 sequence: CAVRAENGELFF. The CDR3 DNA reads as TGTGCAGTCAGGGCGGAGAACGGGGAGCTGTTTTTT.

This clone was counted a single time. This rearrangement joins TRBV19 to TRBJ2-5; D is possibly TRBD1 (6 bases). Germline V gene data show CDR1 as LNHDA and CDR2 as SQIVND (reference sequence). V dropped 3 bases and J dropped 2 bases, with 10 bases sitting between them. The CDR3 contains 14 residues. The CDR3 protein is CASSIGQLQETQYF. The CDR3 DNA reads TGTGCCAGTAGTATCGGACAGCTTCAAGAGACCCAGTACTTC.

The V call is TRBV21-1, the J call TRBJ1-2; the tabulated D call, TRBD1, remains unverified against the DNA. TRBV21-1 is designated a pseudogene. The CDR3 has 14 amino acids. This chain's CDR3 is CASSKDRRNYGYTF. The CDR3 DNA reads as TGTGCCAGCAGCAAGGACAGGAGGAACTATGGCTACACCTTC.

The genes are TRBV6-6 and TRBJ1-2, with D hard to call. The CDR3 runs 16 residues. In germline, CDR1 is MNHNY, CDR2 SVGAGI (reference sequence). V shed 0 bases and J shed 0 bases, with 11 bases lying between them. The CDR3 is CASSYSSAGSNYGYTF. CDR3 in DNA: TGTGCCAGCAGTTACTCGTCGGCAGGCTCTAACTATGGCTACACCTTC.

J is TRBJ1-6 and V is TRBV30; D might be TRBD1 (5 bases). CDR1 is GTSNPN and CDR2 is SVGIG in the germline V gene (reference sequence). V was cut by 0 bases and J by 6 bases, with 12 bases left in between. The CDR3 totals 15 residues. Here the CDR3 DNA reads TGTGCCTGGAGTGTACGGGGGGTGATTAATTCACCCCTCCACTTT. As protein: CAWSVRGVINSPLHF.

V is TRBV28 and J is TRBJ2-3; D ambiguous. Germline loops: CDR1 MDHEN, CDR2 SYDVKM. Trimming removed 5 bases at V and 2 bases at J, with 14 bases between. This CDR3 is 15 amino acids long. DNA of the CDR3: TGTGCCAGCAGTCCGGTGGCAGGTCCCACAGATACGCAGTATTTT. The encoded protein is CASSPVAGPTDTQYF. Filled out from reference TRBV28 and TRBJ2-3, the complete variable domain reads DVKVTQSSRYLVKRTGEKVFLECVQDMDHENMFWYRQDPGLGLRLIYFSYDVKMKEKGDIPEGYSVSREKKERFSLILESASTNQTSMYLCASSPVAGPTDTQYFGPGTRLTVL.

This clone has only one observation. The chain couples TRBV7-2 to TRBJ1-1; maybe TRBD1 (6 bases). Germline V lookup: CDR1 SGHTA, CDR2 FQGNSA. Trimming took off 3 bases at V and 7 bases at J, with 15 bases between the two ends. This CDR3 comprises 14 residues. DNA for the CDR3: TGTGCCAGCAGCTTTCCCGGGACACGTTTTGAAGCTTTCTTT. This encodes CASSFPGTRFEAFF.

V usage is TRBV6-5 and J usage is TRBJ1-6; tentative D call: TRBD1 (6 bases). V lost 4 bases to trimming and J lost 6 bases, with 10 bases between them. The CDR3 runs to 14 residues. Germline CDR1 and CDR2: MNHEY and SVGAGI. The CDR3 DNA follows: TGTGCCAGCAGTTTCGGACAGCTTAATTCACCCCTCCACTTT. This gives the protein CASSFGQLNSPLHF.

The chain employs TRBV6-1 and TRBJ1-4; no firm D call. V dropped 4 bases and J dropped 2 bases, with 5 bases sitting between them. The CDR3 has 13 residues. Germline V gene sequence: CDR1 MNHNS, CDR2 SASEGT. DNA for the CDR3: TGTGCCAGCAGTGGAAGGACTAATGAAAAACTGTTTTTT. It yields the protein CASSGRTNEKLFF.

This clone appeared a few times. This sequence joins TRBV7-6 and TRBJ2-7; D call uncertain. This CDR3 is 14 amino acids long. Germline V gives CDR1 SGHVS, CDR2 FNYEAQ. Trimming removed 1 base at V and 0 bases at J, with 7 bases between. The CDR3 protein is CASSLVVSSYEQYF. In DNA, the CDR3 is TGTGCCAGCAGCTTAGTGGTGAGCTCCTACGAGCAGTACTTC.

CDR3 in amino acids: CASSWGGRGQEQYF. CDR3 DNA sequence: TGTGCCAGCAGCTGGGGGGGCAGGGGGCAAGAGCAGTACTTC. The gene calls are TRBV5-4 and TRBJ2-7, with D perhaps matching TRBD1 (8 bases). The CDR3 loop spans 14 amino acids. In germline, CDR1 is SGHNT, CDR2 YYREEE (reference sequence). The V gene lost 3 bases and the J gene lost 7 bases, with 17 bases spanning the gap.

The CDR3 loop is CASSYSSGGDWGYTF. CDR3 nucleotide sequence: TGTGCCAGCAGTTACTCATCGGGGGGGGACTGGGGCTACACCTTC. The rearrangement uses TRBV6-5 and TRBJ1-2, with a tentative D call TRBD1 (5 bases). With 0 bases removed from V and 8 bases from J, the gap between germline ends came to 16 bases. CDR1 is MNHEY and CDR2 is SVGAGI in the germline V gene. The CDR3 is made up of 15 amino acids.

The chain recombines TRBV15 with TRBJ1-4, with D uncertain. Trimming took off 3 bases at V and 7 bases at J, with 6 bases between the two ends. Looked up from germline, CDR1 is LNHNV and CDR2 is YYDKDF (reference sequence). This CDR3 has 12 amino acids. The CDR3 DNA reads as TGTGCCACCAGCAGCCGCGGTGAAAAACTGTTTTTT. As protein: CATSSRGEKLFF.